This T cell receptor (beta chain) was recorded in a study of T cell changes during pregnancy in multiple sclerosis (dated by TCRdb to 2018 to 2020). Concerning the study at large: The study looked at changes in the T cell repertoire across pregnancy in women with multiple sclerosis.

The germline ends are 5 bases apart after V is trimmed by 3 bases and J by 3 bases. According to the germline V gene (reference sequence), CDR1 reads DFQATT and CDR2 reads SNEGSKA. Measured from the cysteine to the phenylalanine, the CDR3 is 11 residues long. Kept here is only the CDR3 DNA, which spans 33 bases and is read in frame from base 1. Remarks on this clone: It lacks a known antigen. The input lacks base qualities; no much larger clone sits a single base away.

Library method: the immunoSEQ multiplex PCR assay. Entries here come from immuneACCESS through TCRdb and include only in-frame sequences with V and J called. Some clones fail to appear in such tables; in the studies checked, an unresolved V gene covers under half of the shortfall, and the cause of the remainder is unknown. This sample is represented by some 24,000 clones; about 88% of them were singletons. The ten largest clones add up to under 10% of the sample. The sequencing here drew on CD8+ T cells from peripheral blood mononuclear cells, taken in the third trimester of pregnancy. This sequence was found in a female donor in good health, enrolled as a control in a pregnancy study. The rearrangement combines TRBV20-1 with TRBJ1-1; the D gene remains uncertain. The CDR3 region reads CSARSYTEAFF. At the DNA level, the sequence is TGCAGTGCTAGGAGCTACACTGAAGCTTTCTTT.